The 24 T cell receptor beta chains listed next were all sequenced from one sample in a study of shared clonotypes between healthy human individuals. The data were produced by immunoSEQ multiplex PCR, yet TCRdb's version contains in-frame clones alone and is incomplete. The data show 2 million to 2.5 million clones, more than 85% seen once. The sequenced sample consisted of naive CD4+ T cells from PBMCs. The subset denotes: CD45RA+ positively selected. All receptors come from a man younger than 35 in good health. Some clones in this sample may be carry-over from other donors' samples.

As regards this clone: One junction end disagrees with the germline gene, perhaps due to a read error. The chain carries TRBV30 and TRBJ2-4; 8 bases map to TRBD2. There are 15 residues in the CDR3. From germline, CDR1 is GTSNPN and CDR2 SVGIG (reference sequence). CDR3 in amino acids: CALHRGAGARNIQYF. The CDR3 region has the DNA TGTGCCCTCCACCGGGGAGCGGGAGCCAGAAACATTCAGTACTTC.

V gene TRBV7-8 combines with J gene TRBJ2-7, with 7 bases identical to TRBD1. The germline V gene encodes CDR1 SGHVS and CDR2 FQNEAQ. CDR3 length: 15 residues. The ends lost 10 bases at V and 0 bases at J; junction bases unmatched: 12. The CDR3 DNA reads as TGTGCCATCACGGGCCTCAGGGGGAACTCCTACGAGCAGTACTTC. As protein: CAITGLRGNSYEQYF.

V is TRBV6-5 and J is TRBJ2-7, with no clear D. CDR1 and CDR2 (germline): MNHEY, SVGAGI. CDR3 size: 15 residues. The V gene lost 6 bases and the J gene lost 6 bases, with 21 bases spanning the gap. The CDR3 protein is CASSLKTGVSSEQYF. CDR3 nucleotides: TGTGCCAGCAGCCTAAAGACTGGGGTTAGTTCCGAGCAGTACTTC.

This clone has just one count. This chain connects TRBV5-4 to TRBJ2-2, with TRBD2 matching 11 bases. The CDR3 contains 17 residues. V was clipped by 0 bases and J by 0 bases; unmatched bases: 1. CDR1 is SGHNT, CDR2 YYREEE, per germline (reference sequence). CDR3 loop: CASSLASGRSNTGELFF. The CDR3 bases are TGTGCCAGCAGCTTGGCTAGCGGGAGGTCGAACACCGGGGAGCTGTTTTTT.

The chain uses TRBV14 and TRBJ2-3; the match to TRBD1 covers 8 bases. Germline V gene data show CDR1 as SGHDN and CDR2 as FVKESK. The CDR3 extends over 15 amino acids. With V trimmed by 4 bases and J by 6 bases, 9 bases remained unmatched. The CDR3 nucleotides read TGTGCCAGCAGCCTCCGTTCAGGGGGCGCGGATACGCAGTATTTT. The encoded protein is CASSLRSGGADTQYF.

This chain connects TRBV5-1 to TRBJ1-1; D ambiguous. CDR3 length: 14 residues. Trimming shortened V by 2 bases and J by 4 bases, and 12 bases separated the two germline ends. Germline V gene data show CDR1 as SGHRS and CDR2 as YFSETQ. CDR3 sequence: CASSFAEGPTEAFF. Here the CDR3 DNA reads TGCGCCAGCAGCTTTGCCGAAGGGCCCACTGAAGCTTTCTTT.

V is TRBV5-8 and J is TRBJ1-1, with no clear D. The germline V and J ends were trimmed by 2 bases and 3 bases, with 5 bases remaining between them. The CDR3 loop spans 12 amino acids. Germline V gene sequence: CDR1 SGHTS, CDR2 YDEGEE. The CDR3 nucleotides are TGTGCCAGCAGCTTTCTTTACACTGAAGCTTTCTTT. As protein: CASSFLYTEAFF.

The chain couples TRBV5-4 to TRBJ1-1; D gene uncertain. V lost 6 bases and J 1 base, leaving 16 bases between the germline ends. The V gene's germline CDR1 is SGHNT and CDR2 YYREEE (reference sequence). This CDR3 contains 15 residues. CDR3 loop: CASNGRERPNTEAFF. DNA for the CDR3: TGTGCCAGCAACGGACGGGAGAGACCGAACACTGAAGCTTTCTTT.

For the CDR3, the DNA is TGTGCCAGCAGCCATTTCGGGAGAGGGTCCTTTGATCCTAGCGGGACGACCTACGAGCAGTACTTC. Translating gives CASSHFGRGSFDPSGTTYEQYF. This chain links TRBV14 with TRBJ2-7, with 9 bases that match TRBD2. V dropped 3 bases and J dropped 2; count of bases not matched to a gene: 26. Germline values: CDR1 SGHDN, CDR2 FVKESK. There are 22 residues in the CDR3. Complete variable domain (other parts from reference TRBV14 and TRBJ2-7): EAGVTQFPSHSVIEKGQTVTLRCDPISGHDNLYWYRRVMGKEIKFLLHFVKESKQDESGMPNNRFLAERTGGTYSTLKVQPAELEDSGVYFCASSHFGRGSFDPSGTTYEQYFGPGTRLTVT.

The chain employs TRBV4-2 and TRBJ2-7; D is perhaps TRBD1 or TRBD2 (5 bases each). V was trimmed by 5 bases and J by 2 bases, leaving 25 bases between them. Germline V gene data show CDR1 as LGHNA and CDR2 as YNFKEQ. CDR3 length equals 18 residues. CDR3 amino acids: CASSGPRGDTGPTYEQYF. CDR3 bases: TGTGCCAGCAGCGGTCCGAGAGGGGATACAGGACCCACCTACGAGCAGTACTTC.

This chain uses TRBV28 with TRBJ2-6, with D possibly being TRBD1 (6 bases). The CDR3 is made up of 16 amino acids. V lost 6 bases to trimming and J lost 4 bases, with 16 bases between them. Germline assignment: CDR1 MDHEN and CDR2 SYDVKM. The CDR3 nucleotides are TGTGCCAGCAGGGTGAGCACAGGGTACGGGGCCAACGTCCTGACTTTC. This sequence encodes CASRVSTGYGANVLTF.

CDR3 residues: CASSLFGGAKNIQYF. The CDR3 region has the DNA TGTGCCAGCAGCCTATTTGGGGGAGCCAAAAACATTCAGTACTTC. The rearrangement joins TRBV11-2 to TRBJ2-4, with D tentatively TRBD1 or TRBD2 (5 bases each). CDR3 length: 15 residues. The ends were cut back, 5 bases at V and 0 bases at J, with 11 bases in the middle. Germline CDR1 is SGHAT and CDR2 is FQNNGV.

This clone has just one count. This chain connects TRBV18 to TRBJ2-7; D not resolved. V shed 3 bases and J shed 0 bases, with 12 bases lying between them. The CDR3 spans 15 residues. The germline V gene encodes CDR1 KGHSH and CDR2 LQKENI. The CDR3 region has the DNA TGTGCCAGCTCACCCGCGAGGTCTAGCTCCTACGAGCAGTACTTC. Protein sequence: CASSPARSSSYEQYF.

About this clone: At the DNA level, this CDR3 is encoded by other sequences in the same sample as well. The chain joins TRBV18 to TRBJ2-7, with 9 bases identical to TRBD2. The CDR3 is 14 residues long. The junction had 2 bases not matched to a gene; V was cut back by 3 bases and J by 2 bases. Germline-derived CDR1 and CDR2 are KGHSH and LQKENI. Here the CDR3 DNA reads TGTGCCAGCTCACCCCCTAGCGGGACCTACGAGCAGTACTTC. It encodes CASSPPSGTYEQYF. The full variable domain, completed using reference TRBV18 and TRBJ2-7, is NAGVMQNPRHLVRRRGQEARLRCSPMKGHSHVYWYRQLPEEGLKFMVYLQKENIIDESGMPKERFSAEFPKEGPSILRIQQVVRGDSAAYFCASSPPSGTYEQYFGPGTRLTVT.

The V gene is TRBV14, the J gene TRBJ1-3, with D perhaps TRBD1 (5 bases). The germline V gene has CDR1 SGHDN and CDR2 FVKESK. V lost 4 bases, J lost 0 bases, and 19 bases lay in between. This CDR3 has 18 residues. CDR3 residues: CASSPRDRGIPSGNTIYF. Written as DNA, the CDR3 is TGTGCCAGCAGCCCCAGGGATCGAGGGATCCCCTCTGGAAACACCATATATTTT.

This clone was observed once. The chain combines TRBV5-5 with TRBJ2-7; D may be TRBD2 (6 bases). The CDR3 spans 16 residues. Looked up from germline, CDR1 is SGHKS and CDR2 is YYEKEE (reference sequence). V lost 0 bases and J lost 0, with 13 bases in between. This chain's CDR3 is CASSLAGGALSYEQYF. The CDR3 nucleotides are TGTGCCAGCAGCTTGGCCGGCGGGGCTCTCTCCTACGAGCAGTACTTC.

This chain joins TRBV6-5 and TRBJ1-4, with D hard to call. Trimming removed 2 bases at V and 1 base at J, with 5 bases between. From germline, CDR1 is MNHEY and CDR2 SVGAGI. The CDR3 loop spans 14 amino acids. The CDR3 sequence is CASSYVRTNEKLFF. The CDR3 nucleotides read TGTGCCAGCAGTTACGTCCGAACTAATGAAAAACTGTTTTTT.

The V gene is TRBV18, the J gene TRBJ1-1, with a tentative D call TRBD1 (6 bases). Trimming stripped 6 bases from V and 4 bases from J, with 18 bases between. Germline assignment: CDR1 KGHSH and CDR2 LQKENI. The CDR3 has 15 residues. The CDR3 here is CASSQLGARGTEAFF. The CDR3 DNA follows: TGTGCCAGCTCGCAACTGGGGGCTCGTGGCACTGAAGCTTTCTTT.

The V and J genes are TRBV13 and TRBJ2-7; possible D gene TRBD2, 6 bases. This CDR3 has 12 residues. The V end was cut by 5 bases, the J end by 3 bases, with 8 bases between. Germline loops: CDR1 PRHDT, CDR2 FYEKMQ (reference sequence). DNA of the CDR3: TGTGCCAGCAGCGGTAGCGGCTACGAGCAGTACTTC. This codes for CASSGSGYEQYF.

This chain's CDR3 is CASSSFAGGGETQYF. The CDR3 DNA reads TGTGCCAGCAGCTCCTTTGCAGGGGGTGGAGAGACCCAGTACTTC. The chain is built from TRBV7-6 and TRBJ2-5; 7 bases line up with TRBD1. Germline-derived CDR1 and CDR2 are SGHVS and FNYEAQ. Trimming took 4 bases from V and 4 from J; bases not matched to a gene: 9. The CDR3 extends over 15 amino acids.

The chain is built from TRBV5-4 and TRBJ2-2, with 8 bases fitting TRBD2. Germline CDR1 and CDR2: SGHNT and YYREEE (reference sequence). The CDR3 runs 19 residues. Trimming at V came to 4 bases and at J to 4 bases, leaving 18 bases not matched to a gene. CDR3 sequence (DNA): TGTGCCAGCAGCCCCCGGGCGATCGGGGCGGGGGGACCCACCGGGGAGCTGTTTTTT. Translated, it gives CASSPRAIGAGGPTGELFF.

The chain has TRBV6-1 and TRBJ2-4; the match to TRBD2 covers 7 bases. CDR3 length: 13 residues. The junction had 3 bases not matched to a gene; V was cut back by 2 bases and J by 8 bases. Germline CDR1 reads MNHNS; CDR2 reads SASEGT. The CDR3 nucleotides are TGTGCCAGCAGTGAATGGCTAGCGGACATTCAGTACTTC. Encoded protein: CASSEWLADIQYF.

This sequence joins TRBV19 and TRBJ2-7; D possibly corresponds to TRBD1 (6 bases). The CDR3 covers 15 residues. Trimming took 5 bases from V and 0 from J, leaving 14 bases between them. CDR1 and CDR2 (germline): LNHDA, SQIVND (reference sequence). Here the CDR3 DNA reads TGTGCCAGTAGTTACAGGGCCACCACCTCCTACGAGCAGTACTTC. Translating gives CASSYRATTSYEQYF.

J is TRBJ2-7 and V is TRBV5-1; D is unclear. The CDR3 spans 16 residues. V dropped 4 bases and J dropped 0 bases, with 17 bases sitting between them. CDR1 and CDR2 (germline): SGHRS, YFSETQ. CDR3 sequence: CASSPMPLPSSYEQYF. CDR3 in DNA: TGCGCCAGCAGCCCCATGCCCCTTCCTAGCTCCTACGAGCAGTACTTC.